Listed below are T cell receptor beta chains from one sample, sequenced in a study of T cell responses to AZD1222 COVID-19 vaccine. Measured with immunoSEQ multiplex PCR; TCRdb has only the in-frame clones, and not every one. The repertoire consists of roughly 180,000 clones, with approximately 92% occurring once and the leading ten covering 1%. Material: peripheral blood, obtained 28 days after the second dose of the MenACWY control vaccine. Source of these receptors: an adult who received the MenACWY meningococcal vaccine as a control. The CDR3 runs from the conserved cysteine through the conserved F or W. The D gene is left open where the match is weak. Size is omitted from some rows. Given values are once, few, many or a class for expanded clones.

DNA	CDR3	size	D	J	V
TGTGCCAGCAGGTTAAATCCGGGACAGGGGAACTATGGCTACACCTTC	CASRLNPGQGNYGYTF	NA	TRBD1	TRBJ1-2	TRBV7-3
TGTGCCAGCAAGTCCGGGACCCTCAGGACGAAGCCTGAAGCTTTCTTT	CASKSGTLRTKPEAFF	NA	NA	TRBJ1-1	TRBV3-1/TRBV3-2
TGTGCCAGCCAAGGGTTCATGAACACTGAAGCTTTCTTT	CASQGFMNTEAFF	NA	NA	TRBJ1-1	TRBV7-9
TGCGCCAGCAGCCAGCTGACCGGGTACACAGGGTACTATGGCTACACCTTC	CASSQLTGYTGYYGYTF	once	NA	TRBJ1-2	TRBV4-1
TGTGCCAGCAGTCTTAGGCTTAGAGACTCTAGCACAGATACGCAGTATTTT	CASSLRLRDSSTDTQYF	once	NA	TRBJ2-3	TRBV7-8
TGTGCCAGCATAAACGGACAAAACTATGGCTACACCTTC	CASINGQNYGYTF	NA	NA	TRBJ1-2	TRBV28
TGTGCCAGCAGCCAAGCGGGGGGAATCTCTGGAAACACCATATATTTT	CASSQAGGISGNTIYF	NA	NA	TRBJ1-3	TRBV9
TGTGCCAGCAGCCGCGGACAGGGGGTTCAGCCCCAGCATTTT	CASSRGQGVQPQHF	NA	TRBD1	TRBJ1-5	TRBV6-5
TGTGCCAGTAGTGCACCGGGACTACTAAATGAGCAGTTCTTC	CASSAPGLLNEQFF	NA	TRBD2	TRBJ2-1	TRBV19
TGTGCCAGCAGCCCCCGGGGAGGGACAGGGCGGGGGGTGAACACTGAAGCTTTCTTT	CASSPRGGTGRGVNTEAFF	NA	TRBD1	TRBJ1-1	TRBV11-2
TGTGCCAGTACCAATACAGGGGGCCGAGGCTACACCTTC	CASTNTGGRGYTF	NA	TRBD1	TRBJ1-2	TRBV19
TGTGCCAGCAGCCAAGACGATTCTTCCGAAGCTTTCTTT	CASSQDDSSEAFF	NA	NA	TRBJ1-1	TRBV3-1/TRBV3-2
TGTGCCTGGAGTACGGCTGCTAATCAGCCCCAGCATTTT	CAWSTAANQPQHF	NA	NA	TRBJ1-5	TRBV30
TGTGCCTTGCTCCCCCCGGCAAACTATGGCTACACCTTC	CALLPPANYGYTF	NA	NA	TRBJ1-2	TRBV30